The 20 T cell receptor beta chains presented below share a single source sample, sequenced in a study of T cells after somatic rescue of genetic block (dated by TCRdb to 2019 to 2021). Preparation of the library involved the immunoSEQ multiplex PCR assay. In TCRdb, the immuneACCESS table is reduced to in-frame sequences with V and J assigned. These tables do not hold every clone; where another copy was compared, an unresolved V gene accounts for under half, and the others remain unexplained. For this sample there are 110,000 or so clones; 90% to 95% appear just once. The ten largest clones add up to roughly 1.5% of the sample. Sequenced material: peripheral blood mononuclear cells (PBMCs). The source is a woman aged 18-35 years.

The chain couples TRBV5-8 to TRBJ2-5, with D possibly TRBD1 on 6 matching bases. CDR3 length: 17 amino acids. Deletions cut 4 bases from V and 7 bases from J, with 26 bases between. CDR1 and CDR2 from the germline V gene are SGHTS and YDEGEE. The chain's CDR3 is CASSPLADGTTGWTQYF. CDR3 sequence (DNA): TGTGCCAGCAGCCCCCTGGCGGACGGGACAACAGGGTGGACCCAGTACTTC.

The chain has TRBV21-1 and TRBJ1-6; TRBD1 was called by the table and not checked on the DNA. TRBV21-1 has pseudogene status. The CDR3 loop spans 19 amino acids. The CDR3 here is CASSKAPQGFGWSGSPLHF. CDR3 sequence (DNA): TGTGCCAGCAGCAAAGCGCCACAGGGTTTCGGGTGGTCGGGTTCACCCCTCCACTTT.

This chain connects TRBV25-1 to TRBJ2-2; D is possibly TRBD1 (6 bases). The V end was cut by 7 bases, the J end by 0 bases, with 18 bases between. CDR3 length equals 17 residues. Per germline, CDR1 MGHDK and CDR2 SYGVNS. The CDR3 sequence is CASTPRGQIANTGELFF. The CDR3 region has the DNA TGTGCCAGCACCCCTCGCGGACAGATAGCGAACACCGGGGAGCTGTTTTTT.

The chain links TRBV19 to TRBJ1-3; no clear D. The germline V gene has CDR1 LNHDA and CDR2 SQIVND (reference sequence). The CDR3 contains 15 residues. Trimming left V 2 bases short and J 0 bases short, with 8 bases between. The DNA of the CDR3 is TGTGCCAGTAGTATACAACATACCTCTGGAAACACCATATATTTT. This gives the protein CASSIQHTSGNTIYF. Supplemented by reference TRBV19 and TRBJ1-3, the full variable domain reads DGGITQSPKYLFRKEGQNVTLSCEQNLNHDAMYWYRQDPGQGLRLIYYSQIVNDFQKGDIAEGYSVSREKKESFPLTVTSAQKNPTAFYLCASSIQHTSGNTIYFGEGSWLTVV.

CDR3 in DNA: TGTGCCAGCAGCGTAACTCACGGACGGGGGTCTGGAAACACCATATATTTT. Protein: CASSVTHGRGSGNTIYF. The rearrangement uses TRBV9 and TRBJ1-3; tentative D call: TRBD1 (5 bases). Germline V gene sequence: CDR1 SGDLS, CDR2 YYNGEE. The ends were cut back, 1 base at V and 1 base at J, with 15 bases in the middle. The CDR3 consists of 17 residues.

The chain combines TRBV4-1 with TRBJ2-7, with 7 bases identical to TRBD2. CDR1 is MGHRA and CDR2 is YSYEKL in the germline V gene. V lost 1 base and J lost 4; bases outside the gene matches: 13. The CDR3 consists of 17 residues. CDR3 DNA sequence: TGCGCCAGCAGCCAAGCCCCTAGGTTAGTAGCGGGTTACGAGCAGTACTTC. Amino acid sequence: CASSQAPRLVAGYEQYF.

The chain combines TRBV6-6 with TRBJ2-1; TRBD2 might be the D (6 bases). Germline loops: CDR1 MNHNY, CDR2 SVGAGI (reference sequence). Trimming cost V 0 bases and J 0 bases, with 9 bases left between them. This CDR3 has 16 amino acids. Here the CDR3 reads CASSYSRGSSYNEQFF. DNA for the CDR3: TGTGCCAGCAGTTACTCCCGGGGGAGCTCCTACAATGAGCAGTTCTTC.

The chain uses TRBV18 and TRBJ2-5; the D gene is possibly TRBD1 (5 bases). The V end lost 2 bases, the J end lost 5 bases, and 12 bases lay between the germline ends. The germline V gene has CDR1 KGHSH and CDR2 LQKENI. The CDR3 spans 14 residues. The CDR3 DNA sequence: TGTGCCAGCTCACCAGGATCCAGGGTCGAGACCCAGTACTTC. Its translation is CASSPGSRVETQYF.

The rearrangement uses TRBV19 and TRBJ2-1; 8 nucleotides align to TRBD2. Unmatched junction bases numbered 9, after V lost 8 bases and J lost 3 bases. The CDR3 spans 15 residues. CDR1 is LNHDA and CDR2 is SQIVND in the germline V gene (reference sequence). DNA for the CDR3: TGTGCCAGTCGCCGCGAAGCGGGGGTCTACAATGAGCAGTTCTTC. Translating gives CASRREAGVYNEQFF.

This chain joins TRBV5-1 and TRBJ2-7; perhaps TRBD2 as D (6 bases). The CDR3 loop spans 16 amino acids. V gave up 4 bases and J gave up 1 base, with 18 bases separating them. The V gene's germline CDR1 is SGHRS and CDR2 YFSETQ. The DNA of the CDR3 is TGCGCCAGCAGCCCCCGGGCCTCCGGAGGGTCCTACGAGCAGTACTTC. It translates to CASSPRASGGSYEQYF.

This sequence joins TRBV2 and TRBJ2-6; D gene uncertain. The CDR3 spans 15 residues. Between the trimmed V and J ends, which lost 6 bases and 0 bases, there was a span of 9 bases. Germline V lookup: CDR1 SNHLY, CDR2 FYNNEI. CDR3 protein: CASRAQSSGANVLTF. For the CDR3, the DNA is TGTGCCAGCAGAGCACAGAGCTCTGGGGCCAACGTCCTGACTTTC.

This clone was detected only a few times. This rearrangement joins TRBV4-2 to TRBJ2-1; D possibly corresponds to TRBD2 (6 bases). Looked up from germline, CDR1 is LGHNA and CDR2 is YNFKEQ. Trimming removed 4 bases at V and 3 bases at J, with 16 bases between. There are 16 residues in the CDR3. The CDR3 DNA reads TGTGCCAGCAGCCCGCGGACGGAGGGCGGCTACAATGAGCAGTTCTTC. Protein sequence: CASSPRTEGGYNEQFF.

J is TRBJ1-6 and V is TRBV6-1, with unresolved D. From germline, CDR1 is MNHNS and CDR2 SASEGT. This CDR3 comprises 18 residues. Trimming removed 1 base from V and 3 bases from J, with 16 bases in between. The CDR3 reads CASSEGGEGGGYNSPLHF. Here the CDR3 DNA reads TGTGCCAGCAGTGAAGGAGGAGAAGGAGGCGGCTATAATTCACCCCTCCACTTT.

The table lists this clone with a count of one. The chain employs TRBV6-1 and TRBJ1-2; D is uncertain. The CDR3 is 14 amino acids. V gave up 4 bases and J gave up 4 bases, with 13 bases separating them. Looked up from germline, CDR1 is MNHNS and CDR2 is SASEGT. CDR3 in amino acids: CASSVSGRSYGYTF. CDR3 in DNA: TGTGCCAGCAGTGTGTCTGGACGGAGCTATGGCTACACCTTC.

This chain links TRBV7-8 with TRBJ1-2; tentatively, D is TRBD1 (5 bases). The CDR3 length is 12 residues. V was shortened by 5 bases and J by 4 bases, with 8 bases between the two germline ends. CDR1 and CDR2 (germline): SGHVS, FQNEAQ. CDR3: CASSRGVYGYTF. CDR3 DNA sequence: TGTGCCAGCAGCAGGGGAGTCTATGGCTACACCTTC.

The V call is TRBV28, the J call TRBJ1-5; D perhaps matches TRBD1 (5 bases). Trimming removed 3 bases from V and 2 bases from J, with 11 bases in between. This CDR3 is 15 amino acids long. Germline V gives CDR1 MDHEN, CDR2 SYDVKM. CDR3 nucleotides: TGTGCCAGCAGTTTTAGGGGTAGGGGCAATCAGCCCCAGCATTTT. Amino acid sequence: CASSFRGRGNQPQHF.

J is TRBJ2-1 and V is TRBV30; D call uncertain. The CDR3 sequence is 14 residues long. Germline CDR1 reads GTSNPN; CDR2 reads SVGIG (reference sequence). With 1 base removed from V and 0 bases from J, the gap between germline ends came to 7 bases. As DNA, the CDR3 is TGTGCCTGGAGTGCCGGTAGCTCCTACAATGAGCAGTTCTTC. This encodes CAWSAGSSYNEQFF.

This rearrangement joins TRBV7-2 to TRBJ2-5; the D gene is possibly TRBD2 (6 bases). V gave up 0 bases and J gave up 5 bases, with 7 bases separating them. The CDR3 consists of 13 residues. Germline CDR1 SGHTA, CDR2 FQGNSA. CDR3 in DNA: TGTGCCAGCAGCTTAGCGGGGAGGGAGACCCAGTACTTC. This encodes CASSLAGRETQYF.

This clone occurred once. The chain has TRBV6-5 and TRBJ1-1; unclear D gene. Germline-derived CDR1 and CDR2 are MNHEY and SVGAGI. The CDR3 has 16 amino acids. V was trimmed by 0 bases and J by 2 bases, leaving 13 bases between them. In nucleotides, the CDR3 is TGTGCCAGCAGTTACTCGTCAAGGGAATATAACACTGAAGCTTTCTTT. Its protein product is CASSYSSREYNTEAFF.

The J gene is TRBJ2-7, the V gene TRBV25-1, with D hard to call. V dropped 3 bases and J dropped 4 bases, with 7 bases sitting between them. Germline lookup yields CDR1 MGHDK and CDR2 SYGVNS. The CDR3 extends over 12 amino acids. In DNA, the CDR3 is TGTGCCAGCAGTGAGGACGGTTACGAGCAGTACTTC. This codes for CASSEDGYEQYF.